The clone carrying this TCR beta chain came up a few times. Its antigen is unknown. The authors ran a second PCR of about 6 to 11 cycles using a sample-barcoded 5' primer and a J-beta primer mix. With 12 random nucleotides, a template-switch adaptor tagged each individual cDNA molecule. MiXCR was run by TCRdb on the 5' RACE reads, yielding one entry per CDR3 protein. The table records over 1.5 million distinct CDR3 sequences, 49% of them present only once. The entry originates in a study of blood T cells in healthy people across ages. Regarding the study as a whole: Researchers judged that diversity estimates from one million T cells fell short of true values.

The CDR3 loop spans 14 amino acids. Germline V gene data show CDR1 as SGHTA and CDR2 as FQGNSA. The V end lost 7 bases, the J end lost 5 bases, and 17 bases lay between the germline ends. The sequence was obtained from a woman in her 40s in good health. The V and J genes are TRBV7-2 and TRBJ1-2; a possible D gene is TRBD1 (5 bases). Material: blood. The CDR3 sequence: CASTDPGLRYGYTF. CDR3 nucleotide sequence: TGTGCCAGCACCGACCCGGGACTGCGTTATGGCTACACCTTC.